The 11 T cell receptor beta chains presented below share a single source sample, sequenced in a study of identical twins. TCRdb reprocessed the 5' RACE reads with MiXCR, giving one entry per CDR3 protein. The sample has roughly 690,000 distinct CDR3 sequences, 6% to 6.5% seen once. The specimen was naive T cells sorted from blood. Receptors were obtained from a man aged 18 to 29 in good health.

This clonotype was seen only a few times. The gene calls are TRBV5-5 and TRBJ2-4; 9 bases match TRBD1. This CDR3 is built from 17 residues. V shed 0 bases and J 5 bases; nucleotides not matched to a gene: 9. The V gene's germline CDR1 is SGHKS and CDR2 YYEKEE (reference sequence). Here the CDR3 reads CASSLVGTGRVENIQYF. DNA of the CDR3: TGTGCCAGCAGCTTGGTCGGGACAGGGAGGGTAGAAAACATTCAGTACTTC.

In this sample, this clonotype turned up a few times. CDR3 loop: CASSSIMKGRFNEQFF. The DNA for the CDR3 is TGTGCCAGCAGTTCCATCATGAAGGGACGGTTCAATGAGCAGTTCTTC. The chain has TRBV6-5 and TRBJ2-1; either TRBD1 or TRBD2 may supply D (5 bases each). The CDR3 is 16 residues long. Trimming shortened V by 4 bases and J by 6 bases, and 19 bases separated the two germline ends. Germline CDR1 MNHEY, CDR2 SVGAGI.

This clonotype was seen a handful of times. This chain connects TRBV5-1 to TRBJ1-2, with 7 bases lining up with TRBD1. V trimming: 1 base; J trimming: 6 bases; junction bases outside the gene matches: 6. CDR1 SGHRS and CDR2 YFSETQ come from the germline V gene. This CDR3 has 14 amino acids. The CDR3 bases are TGCGCCAGCAGCTTGTCCGGGACAGCGGATGGCTACACCTTC. Amino acids: CASSLSGTADGYTF.

The chain combines TRBV7-9 with TRBJ2-5; 12 bases agree with TRBD1. Germline V gene lookup returns CDR1 SEHNR and CDR2 FQNEAQ (reference sequence). V lost 5 bases and J lost 5; bases outside the gene matches: 9. The length of the CDR3 is 16 residues. DNA of the CDR3: TGTGCCAGCAGCACACCCGGGACAGGGGGCGCGGAGACCCAGTACTTC. Protein: CASSTPGTGGAETQYF.

The chain employs TRBV7-3 and TRBJ2-7; D not certain. Germline CDR1 and CDR2: SGHTA and FQGTGA. Trimming removed 1 base from V and 7 bases from J, with 14 bases in between. The CDR3 has 14 residues. Here the CDR3 DNA reads TGTGCCAGCAGCTTAATGGCATCCTCGGGTGAGCAGTACTTC. Translation: CASSLMASSGEQYF.

This clonotype has more than one count but fewer than ten. The V call is TRBV4-3, the J call TRBJ2-7, with D maybe TRBD2 (5 bases). Germline CDR1 is LGHNA and CDR2 is YSLEER. Trimming stripped 1 base from V and 2 bases from J, with 9 bases between. This CDR3 contains 14 residues. The CDR3 bases are TGCGCCAGCAGCCAAGCGGCGGGTCCCTACGAGCAGTACTTC. The encoded protein is CASSQAAGPYEQYF.

In its sample, this clonotype was seen many times. V usage is TRBV4-2 and J usage is TRBJ2-1, with 9 positions matching TRBD2. Germline V lookup: CDR1 LGHNA, CDR2 YNFKEQ. The length of the CDR3 is 16 residues. J lost 3 bases, V lost 3 bases, and 6 bases had no gene match. CDR3 region: CASSQLAGDNYNEQFF. CDR3 nucleotide sequence: TGTGCCAGCAGCCAGTTAGCGGGAGACAACTACAATGAGCAGTTCTTC.

This clonotype was seen repeatedly, ten times or more. This chain links TRBV6-1 with TRBJ1-5; TRBD1 agrees at 9 bases. This CDR3 comprises 14 residues. Germline CDR1 is MNHNS and CDR2 is SASEGT. Trimming at V came to 10 bases and at J to 4 bases, leaving 8 bases not matched to a gene. DNA for the CDR3: TGTGCCACGGGGACAGGGTGGGAGAATCAGCCCCAGCATTTT. The encoded protein is CATGTGWENQPQHF.

This clonotype was recorded at least ten times. The chain employs TRBV20-1 and TRBJ2-4; either TRBD1 or TRBD2 may fit D (5 bases each). V dropped 5 bases and J dropped 2 bases, with 13 bases sitting between them. Germline lookup yields CDR1 DFQATT and CDR2 SNEGSKA (reference sequence). This CDR3 spans 14 amino acids. The CDR3, as DNA: TGCAGTGCTTGCCGGGACCCTTCCAAAAACATTCAGTACTTC. Translation gives CSACRDPSKNIQYF.

This clonotype was found many times. The V and J genes are TRBV12-3 or TRBV12-4 and TRBJ2-7, with 8 bases that match TRBD2. The CDR3 runs 17 residues. V was clipped by 1 base and J by 4 bases; unmatched bases: 12. In nucleotides, the CDR3 is TGTGCCAGCAGTTTAGAGCCCCCGGGACTAGAATGGTACGAGCAGTACTTC. Amino acids: CASSLEPPGLEWYEQYF.

This clonotype was observed a handful of times. The V gene is TRBV12-3 or TRBV12-4, the J gene TRBJ1-5; D call uncertain. The germline V and J ends were trimmed by 3 bases and 0 bases, with 6 bases remaining between them. This CDR3 region has 14 residues. In DNA form, the CDR3 reads TGTGCCAGCAGTTTTCCGTATAGCAATCAGCCCCAGCATTTT. It translates to CASSFPYSNQPQHF.